This is a list of T cell receptor beta chains from one sample in a study of T cell repertoires in aging, cancer and after chemotherapy. TCRdb redid the calling of the multiplex PCR reads with MiXCR, one entry per CDR3 protein. The data contain some 2,500 distinct CDR3 sequences, about 25% of them singletons. The material sequenced was blood. All receptors derive from a human donor with a solid tumor. The CDR3 runs from the conserved cysteine through the conserved F or W. The D gene is left open where the match is weak. The size entry is marked missing in some rows and otherwise reads once, few, many or a size class.

v_gene	j_gene	d_gene	abundance	CDR3nt	CDR3aa
TRBV7-6	TRBJ2-3	NA	medium-sized	TGTGCCAGCAGCCTAAACCCAGGAACGCGCACAGATACGCAGTATTTT	CASSLNPGTRTDTQYF
TRBV12-3/TRBV12-4	TRBJ1-5	NA	medium-sized	TGTGCCAGCAGTTTTAACAGGGAAGGCAATCAGCCCCAGCATTTT	CASSFNREGNQPQHF
TRBV6-6	TRBJ1-6	TRBD1	medium-sized	TGTGCCAGCACGGGGACAGACAGGGGAAATTCACCCCTCCACTTT	CASTGTDRGNSPLHF
TRBV6-5	TRBJ2-7	NA	medium-sized	TGTGCCAGCAGTTACGGAGCCCCGAGGAGCTCCTACGAGCAGTACTTC	CASSYGAPRSSYEQYF
TRBV19	TRBJ2-2	TRBD2	medium-sized	TGTGCCAGTAGAGGGCGGGAGGGAAACACCGGGGAGCTGTTTTTT	CASRGREGNTGELFF
TRBV6-2/TRBV6-3	TRBJ2-3	TRBD1	medium-sized	TGTGCCAGCAGTTATGGGGAGACAGGGGGCGTCGGACCTAGCACAGATACGCAGTATTTT	CASSYGETGGVGPSTDTQYF
TRBV5-4	TRBJ2-5	NA	medium-sized	TGTGCCAGCAGCCGAGATAGGAGGGGAGAGACCCAGTACTTC	CASSRDRRGETQYF
TRBV19	TRBJ2-7	TRBD2	NA	TGTGCCAGTAGTAGGTCTAGCGGGAGCTACGAGCAGTACTTC	CASSRSSGSYEQYF
TRBV6-5	TRBJ2-2	TRBD1	once	TGTGCCAGCAGCAAACCGGGACAGGGATGCACCGGGGAGCTGTTTTTT	CASSKPGQGCTGELFF
TRBV15	TRBJ1-2	TRBD1	large	TGTGCCACCAAAACTGGGACAGGGGACGGCTACACCTTC	CATKTGTGDGYTF
TRBV24-1	TRBJ2-1	NA	NA	TGTGCCACCACGGACAGCGGAGAATACAATGAGCAGTTCTTC	CATTDSGEYNEQFF
TRBV28	TRBJ2-2	NA	NA	TGTGCCAGCAGTTTACCCCGACAGATCACCGGGGAGCTGTTTTTT	CASSLPRQITGELFF
TRBV12-3/TRBV12-4	TRBJ1-3	NA	NA	TGTGCCAGCAGTTTACGAGTCAGGGCAGGAGGAAACACCATATATTTT	CASSLRVRAGGNTIYF
TRBV6-5	TRBJ2-3	NA	medium-sized	TGTGCCAGCAGCTCCTTTAGCGGTAGCACAGATACGCAGTATTTT	CASSSFSGSTDTQYF
TRBV7-9	TRBJ1-6	NA	few	TGTGCCAGCAGCTCCGGGACCTCAAATTCACCCCTCCACTTT	CASSSGTSNSPLHF
TRBV19	TRBJ1-5	TRBD1	NA	TGTGCCAGTAGTATAGGGACAGGGCGAAACAATCAGCCCCAGCATTTT	CASSIGTGRNNQPQHF
TRBV6-2/TRBV6-3	TRBJ2-5	TRBD2	medium-sized	TGTGCCAGCAGTGCCGCGGGGGTCACCCCAGAGACCCAGTACTTC	CASSAAGVTPETQYF
TRBV12-3/TRBV12-4	TRBJ2-1	TRBD2	large	TGTGCCAGCAGGCCGGGGGGCTCCTACAATGAGCAGTTCTTC	CASRPGGSYNEQFF
TRBV7-6	TRBJ2-1	NA	medium-sized	TGTGCCAGCAGCCTCTTGGGGGAGTTCAATGAGCAGTTCTTC	CASSLLGEFNEQFF
TRBV24-1	TRBJ2-5	TRBD1	few	TGTGCCACCAGTGATTTGGGGACAGGGCAAGAGACCCAGTACTTC	CATSDLGTGQETQYF
TRBV20-1	TRBJ2-1	TRBD2	NA	TGCAGTCCCAGACGGGGAGGGCAGGGTAATGAGCAGTTCTTC	CSPRRGGQGNEQFF
TRBV6-6	TRBJ2-7	NA	NA	TGTGCCAGCAGACGCTCCGCAGGGCCCTACGAGCAGTACTTC	CASRRSAGPYEQYF
TRBV19	TRBJ1-6	NA	NA	TGTGCCAGTAGTATAGCAGGGTTAAATTCACCCCTCCACTTT	CASSIAGLNSPLHF
TRBV18	TRBJ2-3	NA	few	TGTGCCAGCTCCCTTTCTCCAGATACGCAGTATTTT	CASSLSPDTQYF
TRBV24-1	TRBJ2-7	NA	few	TGTGCCACCAGAGACAGGAGTTCCTACGAGCAGTACTTC	CATRDRSSYEQYF
TRBV6-2/TRBV6-3	TRBJ1-5	NA	medium-sized	TGTGCCAGCAGTTACACAGGGAATCAGCCCCAGCATTTT	CASSYTGNQPQHF
TRBV19	TRBJ2-7	TRBD2	NA	TGTGCCAGTAGTCCCCGGACTAGCGGGGGGACCTACGAGCAGTACTTC	CASSPRTSGGTYEQYF
TRBV19	TRBJ1-6	NA	large	TGTGCCAGTAGTCCAGACGGGGTCACTTCACCCCTCCACTTT	CASSPDGVTSPLHF
TRBV5-1	TRBJ2-3	NA	medium-sized	TGCGCCAGCAGCTTTGGGACAAACGATAGGGATACGCAGTATTTT	CASSFGTNDRDTQYF
TRBV19	TRBJ2-2	NA	NA	TGTGCCAGTAGAGGGCGGGCGGGAAGCACCGGGGAGCTGTTTTTT	CASRGRAGSTGELFF
TRBV11-1	TRBJ2-5	NA	NA	TGTGCCAGCAGCTTAGTTCAAGGCCAAGAGACCCAGTACTTC	CASSLVQGQETQYF
TRBV19	TRBJ2-1	TRBD1	NA	TGTGCCAGTAGACCCGGGACAGGGGTCAATGAGCAGTTCTTC	CASRPGTGVNEQFF
TRBV6-1	TRBJ2-5	TRBD2	medium-sized	TGTGCCAGCAGTGAAGTGCGGGAGGGCCCGGAGACCCAGTACTTC	CASSEVREGPETQYF
TRBV14	TRBJ2-4	TRBD2	few	TGTGCCAGCAGCCAAGACCCATCGGTAGCGGGGATGGGAAGTGGCAAAAACATTCAGTACTTC	CASSQDPSVAGMGSGKNIQYF
TRBV30	TRBJ1-1	NA	medium-sized	TGTGCCTGGAGGGGCCTTGGTCGGCGTCAGTCAGTGAACACTGAAGCTTTCTTT	CAWRGLGRRQSVNTEAFF
TRBV5-1	TRBJ2-5	NA	few	TGCGCCAGCAGTCATCAGTCGGGAGAAGAGACCCAGTACTTC	CASSHQSGEETQYF
TRBV20-1	TRBJ2-7	TRBD2	NA	TGCAGTGCTAGCGTCCGGCGGCTAGCGGGAGCTAACGAGCAGTACTTC	CSASVRRLAGANEQYF
TRBV28	TRBJ1-5	TRBD1	NA	TGTGCCAGCGCCGGGACAGGGGGTAATCAGCCCCAGCATTTT	CASAGTGGNQPQHF
TRBV7-9	TRBJ2-3	TRBD1	NA	TGTGCCAGCAGCTTCCGGGACAGGGGAAGGAGGCGCACAGATACGCAGTATTTT	CASSFRDRGRRRTDTQYF
TRBV29-1	TRBJ1-5	TRBD1	NA	TGCAGCGCGAGCGACAGGGGGCCCTATAGCAATCAGCCCCAGCATTTT	CSASDRGPYSNQPQHF
TRBV6-6	TRBJ1-2	NA	NA	TGTGCCAGCAGTGCCAAGACAGGACGAGTTTATGGCTACACCTTC	CASSAKTGRVYGYTF
TRBV5-1	TRBJ2-5	TRBD1	few	TGCGCCAGCAGCGACGGGACAGGGGGCTATCAAGAGACCCAGTACTTC	CASSDGTGGYQETQYF
TRBV19	TRBJ2-2	TRBD1	large	TGTGCCAGTAGTATGACAGGGGGATACGGGGAGCTGTTTTTT	CASSMTGGYGELFF
TRBV29-1	TRBJ2-3	NA	NA	TGCAGCGTGATATGGGGCATTTCCCCAGATACGCAGTATTTT	CSVIWGISPDTQYF
TRBV20-1	TRBJ2-7	TRBD2	NA	TGCAGTGCTATAAGCGGGAGGGGTTCCTACGAGCAGTACTTC	CSAISGRGSYEQYF
TRBV7-7	TRBJ2-6	NA	few	TGTGCCAGCAGCACAGGGACCTCTGGGGCCAACGTCCTGACTTTC	CASSTGTSGANVLTF
TRBV27	TRBJ1-4	NA	large	TGTGCCAGCAGTGTAGAGGGGGAGGAAAAACTGTTTTTT	CASSVEGEEKLFF
TRBV7-9	TRBJ2-1	NA	NA	TGTGCCAGCAGCTTAGGGGGGGGCCTAGGGGAGGTCTACAATGAGCAGTTCTTC	CASSLGGGLGEVYNEQFF
TRBV28	TRBJ2-7	TRBD2	few	TGTGCCAGCAGTTTGCCCGGGACTAGCGGGAGGGGCGAGCAGTACTTC	CASSLPGTSGRGEQYF
TRBV24-1	TRBJ2-6	NA	NA	TGTGCCACCGGTGGATACTCTGGGGCCAACGTCCTGACTTTC	CATGGYSGANVLTF
TRBV5-4	TRBJ2-1	NA	medium-sized	TGTGCCAGCAGCTTCTCAGGGGAGGCGGAGCAGTTCTTC	CASSFSGEAEQFF
TRBV4-1	TRBJ2-7	TRBD2	NA	TGCGCCAGCACCCCAGGGCGGGAGCCCCACGAGCAGTACTTC	CASTPGREPHEQYF
TRBV4-3	TRBJ2-3	TRBD2	few	TGCGCCAGCAGCCAAGACCCGACTAGCGGGAGAGCAGATACGCAGTATTTT	CASSQDPTSGRADTQYF